These 12 T cell receptor beta chains share one sample of origin, sequenced in a study of blood T cell repertoires in COVID-19. Generated by immunoSEQ multiplex PCR, the TCRdb table keeps only in-frame clones and is missing some. The sample records about 29,000 clones, roughly nine tenths being singletons. The sample was peripheral blood. Receptor source: a human donor in a cohort sampled during active COVID-19.

This clone appeared a single time. The genes are TRBV21-1 and TRBJ1-6; the D segment call TRBD1 is taken from the table without a DNA check. TRBV21-1 is an annotated pseudogene. CDR3 length: 17 residues. CDR3: CASSKEGDRSYNSPLHF. Here the CDR3 DNA reads TGTGCCAGCAGCAAAGAGGGGGACAGATCCTATAATTCACCCCTCCACTTT.

The chain links TRBV9 to TRBJ2-2, with D possibly TRBD1 on 6 matching bases. The germline gives CDR1 SGDLS, CDR2 YYNGEE. Trimming removed 3 bases from V and 4 bases from J, with 13 bases in between. The CDR3 sequence is 15 residues long. CDR3 loop: CASSDRDSITGELFF. CDR3 nucleotides: TGTGCCAGCAGCGACAGGGATTCGATCACCGGGGAGCTGTTTTTT.

The chain carries TRBV27 and TRBJ2-2; TRBD2 might be the D (7 bases). With 0 bases removed from V and 4 bases from J, the gap between germline ends came to 27 bases. Looked up from germline, CDR1 is MNHEY and CDR2 is SMNVEV (reference sequence). The length of the CDR3 is 21 residues. This CDR3 reads CASSLSGGLGGKWAITGELFF. As DNA, the CDR3 is TGTGCCAGCAGTTTATCGGGGGGGCTGGGGGGTAAGTGGGCGATCACCGGGGAGCTGTTTTTT.

The chain recombines TRBV11-2 with TRBJ2-1; 10 bases map to TRBD2. The CDR3 consists of 14 residues. V shed 4 bases and J 7 bases; nucleotides not matched to a gene: 4. Germline CDR1 and CDR2: SGHAT and FQNNGV. The CDR3: CASSSLAGRNEQFF. The CDR3 DNA sequence: TGTGCCAGCAGCTCACTAGCGGGGAGGAATGAGCAGTTCTTC.

J is TRBJ2-5 and V is TRBV15, with TRBD2 matching 8 bases. The CDR3 loop spans 17 amino acids. The V and J ends lost 5 bases and 4 bases, in that order; junction bases with no gene match: 15. CDR1 is LNHNV, CDR2 YYDKDF, per germline (reference sequence). DNA of the CDR3: TGTGCCACCAGCTCCATAATCTCGGGGGGGCGCACAGAGACCCAGTACTTC. Its protein is CATSSIISGGRTETQYF. The full variable domain, its missing parts supplied by reference TRBV15 and TRBJ2-5, is DAMVIQNPRYQVTQFGKPVTLSCSQTLNHNVMYWYQQKSSQAPKLLFHYYDKDFNNEADTPDNFQSRRPNTSFCFLDIRSPGLGDTAMYLCATSSIISGGRTETQYFGPGTRLLVL.

The rearrangement uses TRBV3-1 (or the pseudogene TRBV3-2) and TRBJ2-7; D remains unclear. V lost 1 base and J lost 3, with 7 bases in between. CDR1 and CDR2 (germline): LGHDT, YNNKEL (reference sequence). The CDR3 sequence is 13 residues long. In nucleotides, the CDR3 is TGTGCCAGCAGCCAAGCCCGGTACTACGAGCAGTACTTC. Residues: CASSQARYYEQYF.

The V and J genes are TRBV5-1 and TRBJ2-2; TRBD2 aligns across 7 bases. V shed 0 bases, J shed 5 bases, and the junction held 4 bases outside the gene matches. Germline V gives CDR1 SGHRS, CDR2 YFSETQ. The CDR3 spans 15 residues. CDR3 in DNA: TGCGCCAGCAGCTTGGAGCGGGGAGCTACCGGGGAGCTGTTTTTT. This encodes CASSLERGATGELFF.

This chain links TRBV20-1 with TRBJ2-1, with 8 bases matching TRBD2. CDR3 length: 14 amino acids. Per germline, CDR1 DFQATT and CDR2 SNEGSKA (reference sequence). V shed 3 bases and J 3 bases; nucleotides not matched to a gene: 4. CDR3 sequence: CSASRRGDYNEQFF. CDR3 DNA: TGCAGTGCTAGTAGGCGGGGGGACTACAATGAGCAGTTCTTC.

V and J are TRBV5-1 and TRBJ1-1, with 8 bases aligning to TRBD1. CDR1 and CDR2 from the germline V gene are SGHRS and YFSETQ. Germline trimming cut 4 bases from V and 0 bases from J; bases unmatched to any gene: 14. CDR3 length: 18 residues. CDR3 amino acids: CASSLPTGEMEMNTEAFF. The CDR3 nucleotides are TGCGCCAGCAGCCTACCGACAGGGGAAATGGAAATGAACACTGAAGCTTTCTTT.

The chain is built from TRBV10-1 and TRBJ1-4; D remains ambiguous. The CDR3 is made up of 14 amino acids. Per the germline V gene, CDR1 is WNHNN and CDR2 is SYGVQD (reference sequence). V was pared by 0 bases and J by 10 bases, with 12 bases between. Here the CDR3 reads CASSESSTEGKLFF. CDR3 coding DNA: TGCGCCAGCAGTGAGTCAAGCACGGAGGGAAAACTGTTTTTT.

This clone was observed a few times. The J gene is TRBJ1-3, the V gene TRBV28; 9 bases map to TRBD1. Trimming took 8 bases from V and 4 from J; bases not matched to a gene: 6. This CDR3 contains 14 residues. Germline V gene lookup returns CDR1 MDHEN and CDR2 SYDVKM. As DNA, the CDR3 is TGTGCCAGCGAGCTGGGACAGGGAGGAAACACCATATATTTT. Protein product: CASELGQGGNTIYF.

The chain employs TRBV6-2 or TRBV6-3 and TRBJ2-5; D possibly corresponds to TRBD1 (5 bases). Trimming removed 7 bases at V and 5 bases at J, with 17 bases between. The CDR3 runs to 14 residues. In germline, CDR1 is MNHEY, CDR2 SVGEGT. In nucleotides, the CDR3 is TGTGCCAGCAACCCCCTTGGGGCCGGGGAGACCCAGTACTTC. It is translated as CASNPLGAGETQYF.